This passage covers 13 T cell receptor beta chains from one sample sequenced in a study of response to subunit inactivated influenza vaccine (dated by TCRdb to the late 2010s). Library prep was done by RT-PCR. Instrument used: Illumina HiSeq 2500. TCRdb trimmed the raw reads at Q25, called clones with MiXCR and kept productive beta chains. Duplicate CDR3 protein sequences are folded into a single record with the most common DNA and genes. The sample table lists a few hundred thousand distinct CDR3 sequences, about a fifth of them with a count of one. Together, the top ten hold 9.5% to 13% of the sample. Material: PBMCs from blood, obtained approximately 20 months after vaccination. These receptors originate from a man aged 50-75 years who received an inactivated influenza vaccine. Donor details come from another sample of the same person, matched by shared clones.

This chain links TRBV7-2 with TRBJ2-1; D might be TRBD1 (7 bases). This CDR3 is 15 amino acids long. Trimming removed 5 bases from V and 3 bases from J, with 14 bases in between. CDR1 SGHTA and CDR2 FQGNSA come from the germline V gene. The CDR3 here is CASSARGDGYNEQFF. CDR3 coding DNA: TGTGCCAGCAGCGCCAGGGGGGACGGCTACAATGAGCAGTTCTTC.

This clonotype is a singleton in its sample. V gene TRBV21-1 combines with J gene TRBJ2-2; the table assigns TRBD2, which was not confirmed against the DNA. TRBV21-1 is an annotated pseudogene. The CDR3 has 17 amino acids. The CDR3 here is CASSTPANEGATGELFF. CDR3 bases: TGTGCCAGCAGCACTCCCGCCAACGAGGGCGCAACCGGGGAGCTGTTTTTT.

This clonotype was detected once. V usage is TRBV4-3 and J usage is TRBJ2-7, with TRBD2 matching over 14 bases. With V trimmed by 3 bases and J by 7 bases, 5 bases remained unmatched. Looked up from germline, CDR1 is LGHNA and CDR2 is YSLEER. The CDR3 is 15 residues long. CDR3: CASSHGLAGGLEQYF. As DNA, the CDR3 is TGCGCCAGCAGCCACGGACTAGCGGGAGGATTAGAGCAGTACTTC.

This clonotype was counted at least ten times. DNA of the CDR3: TGTGCCAGCAGTTTATCGGCGAAGAGGCAGGCTAGGGGCAATCAGCCCCAGCATTTT. Its translation is CASSLSAKRQARGNQPQHF. The chain carries TRBV27 and TRBJ1-5; D uncertain. The CDR3 runs to 19 residues. V was shortened by 0 bases and J by 2 bases, with 20 bases between the two germline ends. Looked up from germline, CDR1 is MNHEY and CDR2 is SMNVEV (reference sequence).

V gene TRBV28 combines with J gene TRBJ2-2; D remains ambiguous. Germline assignment: CDR1 MDHEN and CDR2 SYDVKM. This CDR3 is 12 amino acids long. Between the trimmed V and J ends, which lost 6 bases and 8 bases, there was a span of 10 bases. The CDR3 region is CASSLVVGELFF. In nucleotides, the CDR3 is TGTGCCAGCAGCTTGGTGGTAGGGGAGCTGTTTTTT.

The J gene is TRBJ2-7, the V gene TRBV7-2, with D possibly being TRBD2 (6 bases). V lost 1 base, J lost 2 bases, and 9 bases lay in between. CDR1 is SGHTA and CDR2 is FQGNSA in the germline V gene. The CDR3 totals 14 residues. The CDR3: CASSLDGGPYEQYF. The CDR3 DNA follows: TGTGCCAGCAGCTTAGACGGGGGACCCTACGAGCAGTACTTC.

The genes are TRBV7-9 and TRBJ2-1; the D call may be TRBD1 or TRBD2 (5 bases each). V was cut by 1 base and J by 9 bases, with 10 bases left in between. Germline-derived CDR1 and CDR2 are SEHNR and FQNEAQ (reference sequence). This CDR3 has 13 amino acids. CDR3 in amino acids: CASSLVGPTEQFF. The CDR3 coding sequence is TGTGCCAGCAGCTTAGTGGGACCCACTGAGCAGTTCTTC.

V is TRBV3-1 and J is TRBJ2-1, with 13 nucleotides matching TRBD2. The CDR3 covers 14 residues. V dropped 4 bases and J dropped 15; count of bases not matched to a gene: 9. Looked up from germline, CDR1 is LGHDT and CDR2 is YNNKEL (reference sequence). The CDR3 loop reads CASSPGLAGVVLFF. CDR3 sequence (DNA): TGTGCCAGCAGCCCAGGACTAGCGGGAGTGGTACTGTTCTTC.

This clonotype was picked up a small number of times. The J gene is TRBJ1-1, the V gene TRBV6-1, with D possibly being TRBD1 (5 bases). The CDR3 is 14 amino acids. V was cut by 6 bases and J by 5 bases, with 16 bases left in between. Germline CDR1 reads MNHNS; CDR2 reads SASEGT. The CDR3: CASRPPGGTTEAFF. DNA of the CDR3: TGTGCCAGCAGACCACCTGGGGGGACGACTGAAGCTTTCTTT.

This clonotype was picked up a small number of times. The genes are TRBV20-1 and TRBJ2-5; D is ambiguous. V shed 0 bases and J shed 1 base, with 12 bases lying between them. This CDR3 has 15 residues. Germline CDR1 reads DFQATT; CDR2 reads SNEGSKA (reference sequence). The CDR3 DNA reads TGCAGTGCTAGAGATGGAGCAGATCCCCAAGAGACCCAGTACTTC. This gives the protein CSARDGADPQETQYF.

This chain uses TRBV14 with TRBJ2-7, with D hard to call. Germline lookup yields CDR1 SGHDN and CDR2 FVKESK. The CDR3 is made up of 13 amino acids. The V end was cut by 5 bases, the J end by 2 bases, with 10 bases between. The CDR3 here is CASSAMRTYEQYF. In nucleotides, the CDR3 is TGTGCCAGCAGCGCCATGCGGACCTACGAGCAGTACTTC.

This clonotype was seen more than once but under ten times. J is TRBJ1-2 and V is TRBV13, with D maybe TRBD1 (6 bases). Trimming took 4 bases from V and 7 from J, leaving 13 bases between them. The CDR3 has 13 amino acids. Germline V gene lookup returns CDR1 PRHDT and CDR2 FYEKMQ (reference sequence). CDR3 in amino acids: CASSSISGVGYTF. DNA for the CDR3: TGTGCCAGCAGCTCAATATCAGGGGTTGGCTACACCTTC.

The chain recombines TRBV7-9 with TRBJ1-4; D perhaps matches TRBD1 (5 bases). Germline-derived CDR1 and CDR2 are SEHNR and FQNEAQ (reference sequence). V shed 1 base and J shed 8 bases, with 14 bases lying between them. This CDR3 spans 15 amino acids. The CDR3 DNA reads TGTGCCAGCAGCTTAGTACAGGCGGGAAAGGAAAAACTGTTTTTT. Its translation: CASSLVQAGKEKLFF.